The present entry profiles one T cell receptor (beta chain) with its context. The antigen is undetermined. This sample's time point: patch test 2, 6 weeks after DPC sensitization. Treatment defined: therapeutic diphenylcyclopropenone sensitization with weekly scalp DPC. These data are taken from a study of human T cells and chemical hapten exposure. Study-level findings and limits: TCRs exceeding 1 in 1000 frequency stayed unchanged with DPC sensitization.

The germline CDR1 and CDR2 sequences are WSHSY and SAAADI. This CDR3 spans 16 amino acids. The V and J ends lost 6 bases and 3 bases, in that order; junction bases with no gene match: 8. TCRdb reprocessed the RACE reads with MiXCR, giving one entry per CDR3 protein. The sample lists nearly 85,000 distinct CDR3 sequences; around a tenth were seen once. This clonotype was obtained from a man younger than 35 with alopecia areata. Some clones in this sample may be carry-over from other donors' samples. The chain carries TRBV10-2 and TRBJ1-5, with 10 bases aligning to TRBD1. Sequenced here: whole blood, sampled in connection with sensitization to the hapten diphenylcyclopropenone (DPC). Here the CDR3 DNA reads TGCGCCAGCAGCAACCGGGACAGGGGTCACAATCAGCCCCAGCATTTT. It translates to CASSNRDRGHNQPQHF.